These 16 T cell receptor beta chains were sequenced from one sample in a study of spatial heterogeneity in lung cancer (dated by TCRdb to about 2019). In the paper's terms, the time point label means: sample taken at primary tumor resection. Library method: 5' RACE. TCRdb names NextSeq 500 as the instrument used. Clones were called with MiXCR by TCRdb after fastp trimmed the public reads at Q25, and only in-frame beta chains were retained. All rows with the same CDR3 protein become a single entry with the most common DNA and genes. Counted in this sample were some 6,100 distinct CDR3 sequences; around 7.8% of them appeared once. The ten most abundant clones make up approximately 18% of the sample. Source: normal lung tissue next to the tumor, taken at surgery. All receptors derive from a female donor with early-stage non-small cell lung cancer.

Sample share makes this clonotype medium-sized. V and J are TRBV2 and TRBJ2-1, with 8 bases lining up with TRBD2. After removal of 6 bases from V and 0 bases from J, the junction contained 4 bases not matched to a gene. This CDR3 is built from 15 residues. CDR1 is SNHLY, CDR2 FYNNEI, per germline. The CDR3 protein is CASSPRGASYNEQFF. The CDR3 region has the DNA TGTGCCAGCAGCCCGCGGGGGGCCTCCTACAATGAGCAGTTCTTC. Full variable domain (rest looked up from reference TRBV2 and TRBJ2-1): EPEVTQTPSHQVTQMGQEVILRCVPISNHLYFYWYRQILGQKVEFLVSFYNNEISEKSEIFDDQFSVERPDGSNFTLKIRSTKLEDSAMYFCASSPRGASYNEQFFGPGTRLTVL.

The chain employs TRBV5-5 and TRBJ2-3, with 7 bases matching TRBD2. Germline CDR1 SGHKS, CDR2 YYEKEE (reference sequence). This CDR3 is 15 amino acids long. With V trimmed by 4 bases and J by 0 bases, 5 bases remained unmatched. CDR3 sequence: CASSQTSASTDTQYF. The CDR3 DNA sequence: TGTGCCAGCAGCCAAACTAGCGCTAGCACAGATACGCAGTATTTT.

Sample share makes this clonotype medium-sized. The chain carries TRBV4-3 and TRBJ1-1; D is unclear. The V gene's germline CDR1 is LGHNA and CDR2 YSLEER. Trimming left V 4 bases short and J 3 bases short, with 12 bases between. The CDR3 has 14 amino acids. The CDR3 sequence: CASSRQDVDTEAFF. The DNA for the CDR3 is TGCGCCAGCAGCCGCCAGGACGTGGACACTGAAGCTTTCTTT.

This clonotype was counted between two and nine times. J is TRBJ2-3 and V is TRBV3-1, with 13 positions matching TRBD2. Trimming at V came to 6 bases and at J to 5 bases, leaving 8 bases not matched to a gene. Germline lookup yields CDR1 LGHDT and CDR2 YNNKEL (reference sequence). The length of the CDR3 is 16 residues. This CDR3 reads CASSTSGGAYVDTQYF. The CDR3 nucleotides read TGTGCCAGCAGTACTAGCGGGGGGGCTTATGTAGATACGCAGTATTTT.

This clonotype is termed medium-sized. This rearrangement joins TRBV27 to TRBJ2-2; no reliable D call. The CDR3 runs 12 residues. Trimming cost V 2 bases and J 7 bases, with 5 bases left between them. From germline, CDR1 is MNHEY and CDR2 SMNVEV (reference sequence). CDR3 DNA sequence: TGTGCCAGCAGTTTAAATGGCGGGGAGCTGTTTTTT. It codes for CASSLNGGELFF.

The table lists this clonotype with many counts. V is TRBV20-1 and J is TRBJ1-2; TRBD1 might be the D (5 bases). CDR1 and CDR2 (germline): DFQATT, SNEGSKA (reference sequence). Trimming shortened V by 6 bases and J by 0 bases, and 8 bases separated the two germline ends. This CDR3 contains 12 residues. The CDR3 reads CSAGRTNYGYTF. The CDR3 DNA sequence: TGCAGTGCGGGACGGACTAACTATGGCTACACCTTC.

There are many counts of this clonotype. V and J are TRBV3-1 and TRBJ2-3, with D maybe TRBD2 (6 bases). V lost 1 base to trimming and J lost 4 bases, with 9 bases between them. There are 14 residues in the CDR3. The V gene's germline CDR1 is LGHDT and CDR2 YNNKEL (reference sequence). The CDR3 loop reads CASSQAGDPDTQYF. CDR3 DNA: TGTGCCAGCAGCCAAGCGGGGGACCCAGATACGCAGTATTTT.

This clonotype is medium-sized (0.01 to 0.1%) in the sample. This chain uses TRBV28 with TRBJ1-1; D is uncertain. The CDR3 is 12 residues long. Deletions cut 2 bases from V and 10 bases from J, with 11 bases between. CDR1 and CDR2 from the germline V gene are MDHEN and SYDVKM. The CDR3 spells CASSLERKLAFF. The CDR3 DNA sequence: TGTGCCAGCAGTTTAGAAAGAAAGCTAGCTTTCTTT.

This chain uses TRBV20-1 with TRBJ2-7; 7 bases are shared with TRBD1. Germline values: CDR1 DFQATT, CDR2 SNEGSKA (reference sequence). The CDR3 has 13 residues. Trimming removed 5 bases from V and 0 bases from J; junction bases left unmatched: 4. This CDR3 reads CSAFRTGSYEQYF. DNA of the CDR3: TGCAGTGCTTTTCGGACAGGCTCCTACGAGCAGTACTTC.

This clonotype ranks as medium-sized. DNA of the CDR3: TGCGCCAGCAGTACATGGGTCGAGCAGTACTTC. Amino acid sequence: CASSTWVEQYF. The chain has TRBV10-1 and TRBJ2-7; D uncertain. V was shortened by 5 bases and J by 6 bases, with 8 bases between the two germline ends. The CDR3 sequence is 11 residues long. The germline V gene has CDR1 WNHNN and CDR2 SYGVQD (reference sequence).

This clonotype was seen a few times. V is TRBV7-2 and J is TRBJ2-7; the D is unclear. Germline V gene sequence: CDR1 SGHTA, CDR2 FQGNSA. The CDR3 has 15 amino acids. V shed 5 bases and J shed 4 bases, with 18 bases lying between them. CDR3 in DNA: TGTGCCAGCAGCGAGTCGTTTTCCCCGATATACGAGCAGTACTTC. This translates into CASSESFSPIYEQYF.

The chain links TRBV4-2 to TRBJ2-1; D might be TRBD2 (5 bases). The V end lost 3 bases, the J end lost 8 bases, and 11 bases lay between the germline ends. The CDR3 is made up of 13 amino acids. The germline V gene has CDR1 LGHNA and CDR2 YNFKEQ. CDR3 residues: CASSHIEADEQFF. The CDR3 region has the DNA TGTGCCAGCAGCCACATAGAAGCGGATGAGCAGTTCTTC.

With regard to this clonotype: One end of the junction is discordant with germline, which a read error may explain. The rearrangement uses TRBV12-3 or TRBV12-4 and TRBJ2-1; D unresolved. The CDR3 sequence is 12 residues long. Here the CDR3 DNA reads TGTGCCAGCAGTCCTGACAACAATGAGAAGTTCTTC. It specifies CASSPDNNEKFF.

This clonotype qualifies as large. V is TRBV10-2 and J is TRBJ2-5; a weak D match, TRBD2 (5 bases). The CDR3 sequence is 14 residues long. Germline lookup yields CDR1 WSHSY and CDR2 SAAADI. Deletions cut 5 bases from V and 0 bases from J, with 10 bases between. Here the CDR3 DNA reads TGCGCCAGCAGTCCTACTAGGAACCAAGAGACCCAGTACTTC. This gives the protein CASSPTRNQETQYF.

By sample fraction, this clonotype is medium-sized. The V and J genes are TRBV6-1 and TRBJ1-5; D is possibly TRBD1 (5 bases). This CDR3 is built from 15 residues. The V end was cut by 6 bases, the J end by 7 bases, with 19 bases between. In germline, CDR1 is MNHNS, CDR2 SASEGT. The CDR3 sequence is CASSGDPGRDQPQHF. The CDR3 DNA follows: TGTGCCAGCAGCGGGGACCCCGGGCGGGACCAGCCCCAGCATTTT.

The chain combines TRBV19 with TRBJ2-1, with TRBD2 as a possible D gene (6 bases). The length of the CDR3 is 16 residues. Germline V lookup: CDR1 LNHDA, CDR2 SQIVND (reference sequence). V lost 1 base and J 5 bases, leaving 15 bases between the germline ends. The CDR3 is CASSIVSRAGHNEQFF. CDR3 bases: TGTGCCAGTAGTATAGTATCTCGAGCGGGCCACAATGAGCAGTTCTTC.